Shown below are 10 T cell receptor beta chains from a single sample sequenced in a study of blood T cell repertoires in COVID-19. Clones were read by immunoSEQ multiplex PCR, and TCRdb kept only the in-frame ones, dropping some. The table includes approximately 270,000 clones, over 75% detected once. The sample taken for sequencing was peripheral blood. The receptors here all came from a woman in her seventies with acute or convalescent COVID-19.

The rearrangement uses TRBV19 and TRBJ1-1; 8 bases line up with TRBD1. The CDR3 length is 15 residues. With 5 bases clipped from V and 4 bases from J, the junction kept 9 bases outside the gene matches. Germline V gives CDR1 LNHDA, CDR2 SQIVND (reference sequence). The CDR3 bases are TGTGCCAGTAGTCCGGGACAGGTGTTGGGCACTGAAGCTTTCTTT. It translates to CASSPGQVLGTEAFF.

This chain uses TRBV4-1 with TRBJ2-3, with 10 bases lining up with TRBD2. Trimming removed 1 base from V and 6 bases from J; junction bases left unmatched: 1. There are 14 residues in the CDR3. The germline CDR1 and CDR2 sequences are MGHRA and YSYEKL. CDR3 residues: CASSQGTSGDTQYF. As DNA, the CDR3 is TGCGCCAGCAGCCAAGGGACTAGCGGCGATACGCAGTATTTT.

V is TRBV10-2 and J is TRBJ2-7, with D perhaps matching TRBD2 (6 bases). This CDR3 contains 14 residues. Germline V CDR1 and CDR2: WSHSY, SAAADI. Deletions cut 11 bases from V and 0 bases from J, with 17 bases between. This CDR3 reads CASLGGGTSYEQYF. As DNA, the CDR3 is TGCGCCTCCCTGGGGGGAGGAACCTCCTACGAGCAGTACTTC.

The CDR3 DNA reads TGTGCCAGCAGCTCCGGGACAGGGGTCGGTCGTGGCTACACCTTC. It encodes CASSSGTGVGRGYTF. V and J are TRBV7-9 and TRBJ1-2; 10 bases align to TRBD1. The CDR3 is made up of 15 amino acids. The germline V gene has CDR1 SEHNR and CDR2 FQNEAQ (reference sequence). J gave up 7 bases and V 4 bases, and 9 bases lay outside the gene matches.

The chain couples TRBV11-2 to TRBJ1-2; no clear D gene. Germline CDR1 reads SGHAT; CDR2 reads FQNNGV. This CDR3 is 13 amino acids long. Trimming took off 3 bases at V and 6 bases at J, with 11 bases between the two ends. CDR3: CASSLSPRDGYTF. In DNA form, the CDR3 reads TGTGCCAGCAGCTTGTCCCCGAGGGATGGCTACACCTTC.

For the CDR3, the DNA is TGCGCCAGCATGCGCCTCACAGATACGCAGTATTTT. Amino acids: CASMRLTDTQYF. The V gene is TRBV10-2, the J gene TRBJ2-3, with D uncertain. Germline V gene sequence: CDR1 WSHSY, CDR2 SAAADI. CDR3 size: 12 residues. The V end was cut by 7 bases, the J end by 2 bases, with 7 bases between.

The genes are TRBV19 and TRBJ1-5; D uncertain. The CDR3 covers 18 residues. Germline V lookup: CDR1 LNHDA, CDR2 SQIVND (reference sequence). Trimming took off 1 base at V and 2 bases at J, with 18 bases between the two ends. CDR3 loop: CASSIAPAAGYGNQPQHF. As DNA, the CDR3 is TGTGCCAGTAGTATAGCCCCCGCGGCGGGGTATGGCAATCAGCCCCAGCATTTT.

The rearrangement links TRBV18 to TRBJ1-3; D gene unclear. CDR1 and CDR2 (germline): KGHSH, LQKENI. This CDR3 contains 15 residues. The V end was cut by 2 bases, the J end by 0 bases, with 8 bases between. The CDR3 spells CASSPLQDSGNTIYF. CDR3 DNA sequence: TGTGCCAGCTCACCATTGCAGGACTCTGGAAACACCATATATTTT.

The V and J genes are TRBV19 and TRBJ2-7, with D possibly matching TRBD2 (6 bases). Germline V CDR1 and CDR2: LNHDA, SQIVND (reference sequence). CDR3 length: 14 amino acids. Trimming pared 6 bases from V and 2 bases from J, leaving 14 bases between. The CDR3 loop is CASSPTSSAYEQYF. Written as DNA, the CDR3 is TGTGCCAGTAGCCCGACTAGTAGCGCCTACGAGCAGTACTTC.

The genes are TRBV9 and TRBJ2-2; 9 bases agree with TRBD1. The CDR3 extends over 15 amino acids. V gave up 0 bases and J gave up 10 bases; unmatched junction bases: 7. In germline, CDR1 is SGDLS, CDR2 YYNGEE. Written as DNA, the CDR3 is TGTGCCAGCAGCGTAGACGACAGGGGGGGAGAGGAGCTGTTTTTT. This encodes CASSVDDRGGEELFF.